The 28 T cell receptor beta chains given below trace back to one sample, sequenced in a study of T cell repertoires in cytomegalovirus infection. TCRdb recomputed calls from the reads with MiXCR, one row per CDR3 protein. The profile covers hundreds of thousands of distinct CDR3 sequences, with almost 30% appearing a single time and around 18% taken by the ten largest. These receptors' antigens are unknown. Sample: cultured PBMCs, taken from culture after CMV antigen stimulation. The receptor set was obtained from a human donor in good health (CMV status not recorded). Some clones in this sample may be carry-over from other donors' samples.

This sequence joins TRBV11-2 and TRBJ1-4, with TRBD1 as a possible D gene (6 bases). V was cut by 3 bases and J by 8 bases, with 10 bases left in between. CDR1 SGHAT and CDR2 FQNNGV come from the germline V gene. CDR3 length: 13 amino acids. The chain's CDR3 is CASSLGATEKLFF. The CDR3 bases are TGTGCCAGCAGCTTGGGGGCGACCGAAAAACTGTTTTTT.

This clonotype was counted only a few times. DNA for the CDR3: TGTGCCAGCCGTAAGCCGGGGGACGGATACAATGAGCAGTTCTTC. Translation gives CASRKPGDGYNEQFF. The V call is TRBV11-2, the J call TRBJ2-1; perhaps TRBD2 as D (6 bases). The V gene's germline CDR1 is SGHAT and CDR2 FQNNGV. V gave up 8 bases and J gave up 4 bases, with 18 bases separating them. CDR3 length: 15 residues.

This clonotype was recorded at least ten times. The chain joins TRBV7-2 to TRBJ2-5, with D unresolved. The CDR3 is 17 residues long. Trimming stripped 2 bases from V and 3 bases from J, with 19 bases between. Germline assignment: CDR1 SGHTA and CDR2 FQGNSA. In DNA form, the CDR3 reads TGTGCCAGCAGCTTAAGTGGCGTTACCGCTTTGGAAGAGACCCAGTACTTC. It is translated as CASSLSGVTALEETQYF. Full variable domain (remainder filled in from reference TRBV7-2 and TRBJ2-5): GAGVSQSPSNKVTEKGKDVELRCDPISGHTALYWYRQSLGQGLEFLIYFQGNSAPDKSGLPSDRFSAERTGGSVSTLTIQRTQQEDSAVYLCASSLSGVTALEETQYFGPGTRLLVL.

The chain links TRBV6-6 to TRBJ1-2; no clear D. The CDR3 has 13 amino acids. With 0 bases removed from V and 4 bases from J, the gap between germline ends came to 6 bases. The germline V gene has CDR1 MNHNY and CDR2 SVGAGI (reference sequence). DNA for the CDR3: TGTGCCAGCAGTTACTCAGGTCGCTATGGCTACACCTTC. Protein sequence: CASSYSGRYGYTF.

The chain is built from TRBV29-1 and TRBJ1-1; D remains ambiguous. Between the trimmed V and J ends, which lost 8 bases and 1 base, there was a span of 8 bases. Germline lookup yields CDR1 SQVTM and CDR2 ANQGSEA. This CDR3 spans 11 amino acids. CDR3 amino acids: CSTEENTEAFF. CDR3 sequence (DNA): TGCAGCACCGAGGAGAACACTGAAGCTTTCTTT. The complete variable domain, with remaining parts taken from reference TRBV29-1 and TRBJ1-1, reads SAVISQKPSRDICQRGTSLTIQCQVDSQVTMMFWYRQQPGQSLTLIATANQGSEATYESGFVIDKFPISRPNLTFSTLTVSNMSPEDSSIYLCSTEENTEAFFGQGTRLTVV.

The rearrangement links TRBV10-3 to TRBJ2-7, with TRBD1 matching 10 bases. Germline CDR1 reads ENHRY; CDR2 reads SYGVKD. V was clipped by 7 bases and J by 3 bases; unmatched bases: 6. The CDR3 runs 14 residues. This CDR3 is CAIKEDRGNYEQYF. CDR3 DNA sequence: TGTGCCATCAAGGAGGACAGGGGGAACTACGAGCAGTACTTC.

This clonotype was found a few times. The chain recombines TRBV28 with TRBJ1-5; no definite D call. This CDR3 spans 15 amino acids. Deletions cut 6 bases from V and 0 bases from J, with 12 bases between. Germline V gene lookup returns CDR1 MDHEN and CDR2 SYDVKM. CDR3 region: CASSHSRPSNQPQHF. The CDR3 nucleotides are TGTGCCAGCAGCCATTCCCGACCTAGCAATCAGCCCCAGCATTTT. The full variable domain, completed using reference TRBV28 and TRBJ1-5, is DVKVTQSSRYLVKRTGEKVFLECVQDMDHENMFWYRQDPGLGLRLIYFSYDVKMKEKGDIPEGYSVSREKKERFSLILESASTNQTSMYLCASSHSRPSNQPQHFGDGTRLSIL.

This clonotype was found a few times. This sequence joins TRBV11-2 and TRBJ2-2, with 7 bases aligning to TRBD1. CDR1 and CDR2 from the germline V gene are SGHAT and FQNNGV. V shed 5 bases, J shed 0 bases, and the junction held 9 bases outside the gene matches. The CDR3 has 17 amino acids. In nucleotides, the CDR3 is TGTGCCAGCAGCCCCCTACCGGGACAGCCGAACACCGGGGAGCTGTTTTTT. The encoded protein is CASSPLPGQPNTGELFF.

This clonotype has only a few counts. The chain recombines TRBV28 with TRBJ2-7; no reliable D call. This CDR3 region has 13 residues. From germline, CDR1 is MDHEN and CDR2 SYDVKM. The V end lost 6 bases, the J end lost 3 bases, and 12 bases lay between the germline ends. The CDR3 sequence is CASSPDVGYEQYF. CDR3 in DNA: TGTGCCAGCAGCCCCGACGTAGGCTACGAGCAGTACTTC.

The rearrangement joins TRBV18 to TRBJ1-2; TRBD1 might be the D (6 bases). V lost 4 bases and J 4 bases, leaving 19 bases between the germline ends. The germline V gene has CDR1 KGHSH and CDR2 LQKENI. The CDR3 is 16 residues long. In DNA, the CDR3 is TGTGCCAGCTCACACCTCCTCGGAGCAGGGGCCTATGGCTACACCTTC. It yields the protein CASSHLLGAGAYGYTF.

A word on this clonotype: This may be a read error: a much more frequent sequence differs by one nucleotide. The chain carries TRBV7-2 and TRBJ2-1, with a tentative D call TRBD1 (5 bases). The V end lost 2 bases, the J end lost 6 bases, and 17 bases lay between the germline ends. The germline V gene encodes CDR1 SGHTA and CDR2 FQGNSA. The CDR3 extends over 16 amino acids. The CDR3 sequence is CASSLQGRSLTNEQFF. In nucleotides, the CDR3 is TGTGCCAGCAGCTTACAGGGTCGATCCTTGACCAATGAGCAGTTCTTC.

In its sample, this clonotype was seen a few times. At one end the junction does not follow the germline gene, possibly because of a read error. The chain uses TRBV5-8 and TRBJ1-4; tentative D call: TRBD1 (6 bases). Germline CDR1 is SGHTS and CDR2 is YDEGEE. The CDR3 loop spans 15 amino acids. The CDR3 nucleotides are TGTGCCAGCAGTTTGGCGGGGGCTTACAATGAAAAACTGTTTTTT. Its protein product is CASSLAGAYNEKLFF. Filled out from reference TRBV5-8 and TRBJ1-4, the complete variable domain reads EAGVTQSPTHLIKTRGQQATLRCSPISGHTSVYWYQQALGLGLQFLLWYDEGEERNRGNFPPRFSGRQFPNYSSELNVNALELEDSALYLCASSLAGAYNEKLFFGSGTQLSVL.

This clonotype has only a few counts. This chain connects TRBV10-3 to TRBJ1-3; maybe TRBD1 (6 bases). V lost 6 bases and J lost 4, with 10 bases in between. The CDR3 loop spans 13 amino acids. Germline CDR1 reads ENHRY; CDR2 reads SYGVKD. The CDR3 is CAISPGQGNTIYF. The CDR3 DNA sequence: TGTGCCATCAGCCCTGGACAGGGAAACACCATATATTTT.

This sequence joins TRBV30 and TRBJ1-1; no clear D. CDR1 and CDR2 from the germline V gene are GTSNPN and SVGIG (reference sequence). This CDR3 is 11 amino acids long. Between the trimmed V and J ends, which lost 3 bases and 3 bases, there was a span of 5 bases. Here the CDR3 reads CAWSADTEAFF. The CDR3 region has the DNA TGTGCCTGGAGCGCAGACACTGAAGCTTTCTTT. Full variable domain (outside the CDR3, taken from reference TRBV30 and TRBJ1-1): SQTIHQWPATLVQPVGSPLSLECTVEGTSNPNLYWYRQAAGRGLQLLFYSVGIGQISSEVPQNLSASRPQDRQFILSSKKLLLSDSGFYLCAWSADTEAFFGQGTRLTVV.

The rearrangement joins TRBV3-1 to TRBJ1-1; D call uncertain. There are 15 residues in the CDR3. Germline V gene data show CDR1 as LGHDT and CDR2 as YNNKEL (reference sequence). V was trimmed by 1 base and J by 1 base, leaving 10 bases between them. The CDR3 reads CASSQAFRPNTEAFF. CDR3 DNA sequence: TGTGCCAGCAGCCAAGCCTTCAGGCCGAACACTGAAGCTTTCTTT.

The J gene is TRBJ2-7, the V gene TRBV7-9, with D tentatively TRBD1 (6 bases). The CDR3 loop spans 14 amino acids. CDR1 and CDR2 from the germline V gene are SEHNR and FQNEAQ (reference sequence). Trimming stripped 4 bases from V and 2 bases from J, with 12 bases between. DNA of the CDR3: TGTGCCAGCAGCTCCACGGACAGAGCCTACGAGCAGTACTTC. Protein product: CASSSTDRAYEQYF.

The gene calls are TRBV30 and TRBJ2-5; D unclear. This CDR3 contains 12 residues. Trimming left V 2 bases short and J 3 bases short, with 7 bases between. Germline V gene lookup returns CDR1 GTSNPN and CDR2 SVGIG (reference sequence). The CDR3: CAWSQREETQYF. The CDR3 bases are TGTGCCTGGAGTCAGCGCGAAGAGACCCAGTACTTC.

This clonotype was detected ten times or more. V usage is TRBV7-2 and J usage is TRBJ1-1; 9 nucleotides align to TRBD1. In germline, CDR1 is SGHTA, CDR2 FQGNSA. The CDR3 consists of 14 residues. J lost 4 bases, V lost 5 bases, and 5 bases had no gene match. CDR3 in amino acids: CASSTQGASTEAFF. The CDR3 nucleotides are TGTGCCAGCAGCACACAGGGGGCTAGCACTGAAGCTTTCTTT.

This chain uses TRBV15 with TRBJ1-1; D is perhaps TRBD1 (6 bases). Germline assignment: CDR1 LNHNV and CDR2 YYDKDF (reference sequence). V lost 2 bases, J lost 0 bases, and 19 bases lay in between. The CDR3 length is 18 residues. CDR3 sequence reads: CATSRHEGQTLMNTEAFF. In DNA, the CDR3 is TGTGCCACCAGCAGACACGAAGGACAGACTCTAATGAACACTGAAGCTTTCTTT.

The sample holds a few counts of this clonotype. The rearrangement links TRBV7-9 to TRBJ2-1, with D hard to call. Trimming stripped 3 bases from V and 8 bases from J, with 11 bases between. The CDR3 length is 13 residues. CDR1 and CDR2 from the germline V gene are SEHNR and FQNEAQ (reference sequence). CDR3 loop: CASSLRSIDEQFF. CDR3 sequence (DNA): TGTGCCAGCAGCTTGCGAAGCATCGATGAGCAGTTCTTC.

The V call is TRBV12-3 or TRBV12-4, the J call TRBJ1-2, with D tentatively TRBD1 (6 bases). Trimming left V 2 bases short and J 8 bases short, with 9 bases between. The CDR3 loop spans 12 amino acids. The CDR3 DNA follows: TGTGCCAGCAGTTTACAGGGGTTCGGCTACACCTTC. It specifies CASSLQGFGYTF.

This clonotype was seen a few times. This chain joins TRBV6-1 and TRBJ1-5; D is undetermined. This CDR3 is 16 amino acids long. Germline CDR1 reads MNHNS; CDR2 reads SASEGT. V was cut by 1 base and J by 4 bases, with 14 bases left in between. The CDR3 reads CASSEGRSHGNQPQHF. The CDR3 DNA is TGTGCCAGCAGTGAAGGGCGCTCTCACGGGAATCAGCCCCAGCATTTT.

V and J are TRBV11-2 and TRBJ1-2; possibly TRBD1 for D (5 bases). Germline CDR1 SGHAT, CDR2 FQNNGV. This CDR3 has 16 amino acids. V was pared by 5 bases and J by 8 bases, with 24 bases between. The CDR3 here is CASSLTRGPGGKGYTF. CDR3 nucleotides: TGTGCCAGCAGCCTGACTCGGGGCCCGGGGGGGAAGGGCTACACCTTC.

This clonotype was seen only a few times. The chain combines TRBV19 with TRBJ1-1, with D possibly matching TRBD1 (5 bases). Per germline, CDR1 LNHDA and CDR2 SQIVND (reference sequence). V was shortened by 9 bases and J by 0 bases, with 20 bases between the two germline ends. The CDR3 is 16 amino acids. In DNA, the CDR3 is TGTGCCAGCGGGTACCCCAGGGCTAGAATGAACACTGAAGCTTTCTTT. This gives the protein CASGYPRARMNTEAFF.

This clonotype was seen more than once but under ten times. The rearrangement uses TRBV19 and TRBJ2-7; D assignment may be TRBD1 or TRBD2 (5 bases each). The CDR3 runs 15 residues. Germline assignment: CDR1 LNHDA and CDR2 SQIVND (reference sequence). The V end was cut by 8 bases, the J end by 5 bases, with 22 bases between. CDR3 nucleotides: TGTGCCAGTCAACCGCGGGCAGGGTTGCGAAACGAGCAGTACTTC. It specifies CASQPRAGLRNEQYF.

This clonotype has just a few counts. This chain uses TRBV6-2 or TRBV6-3 with TRBJ1-5; D unresolved. The length of the CDR3 is 13 residues. CDR1 MNHEY and CDR2 SVGEGT come from the germline V gene. V lost 6 bases, J lost 2 bases, and 8 bases lay in between. The CDR3 here is CASSPEGNQPQHF. In DNA, the CDR3 is TGTGCCAGCAGCCCCGAGGGCAATCAGCCCCAGCATTTT.

This clonotype showed up just a few times. In DNA form, the CDR3 reads TGCAGTGCTAGACCGGGACAGGGGGCAGGGACTGAAGCTTTCTTT. Its translation is CSARPGQGAGTEAFF. The chain links TRBV20-1 to TRBJ1-1; TRBD1 matches 12 bases. CDR3 size: 15 residues. The germline V gene encodes CDR1 DFQATT and CDR2 SNEGSKA (reference sequence). The J segment lost 5 bases and the V segment lost 2 bases, leaving 6 bases of the junction unmatched.

V usage is TRBV7-3 and J usage is TRBJ2-1, with TRBD2 matching 7 bases. CDR1 is SGHTA, CDR2 FQGTGA, per germline. The CDR3 consists of 16 residues. Trimming at V came to 5 bases and at J to 6 bases, leaving 13 bases not matched to a gene. The chain's CDR3 is CASSLAWRERVNEQFF. DNA for the CDR3: TGTGCCAGCAGCCTAGCTTGGCGGGAGAGGGTCAATGAGCAGTTCTTC.